This T cell receptor (beta chain) was obtained from a study of blood T cell repertoires in COVID-19. Overall study: PBMCs, B-cell-depleted T cells, or T cells provided the cDNA or gDNA that made up the material.

The CDR3 contains 13 residues. Germline loops: CDR1 SEHNR, CDR2 FQNEAQ (reference sequence). Trimming left V 6 bases short and J 3 bases short, with 12 bases between. Profiled with immunoSEQ multiplex PCR; TCRdb holds only in-frame clones, not every one. The sample has tens of thousands of clones; more than 70% are singletons. The clonotype comes from a woman older than 75 with active or convalescent COVID-19. The chain employs TRBV7-9 and TRBJ2-7; a possible D gene is TRBD1 (6 bases). Material for sequencing was peripheral blood. The DNA of the CDR3 is TGTGCCAGCAGTCCTGGACAGCGCTACGAGCAGTACTTC. Translation: CASSPGQRYEQYF.